The 2 T cell receptor beta chains given below trace back to one sample, sequenced in a study of blood T cell repertoires in COVID-19. Clones were sequenced by immunoSEQ multiplex PCR, and TCRdb holds only the in-frame ones, with some missing. Of some 230,000 clones in the sample, around four fifths were seen once. Sequenced material: peripheral blood. All receptors derive from a woman aged 55-69 years who had recovered from COVID-19.

The rearrangement uses TRBV12-5 and TRBJ1-1; D gene unclear. The V gene lost 1 base and the J gene lost 6 bases, with 12 bases spanning the gap. The CDR3 has 14 residues. Germline CDR1 is LGHNT and CDR2 is FRNRAP. CDR3 DNA: TGTGCTAGTGGTTTGGGACAACCGGGATCTGAAGCTTTCTTT. Protein sequence: CASGLGQPGSEAFF.

V usage is TRBV28 and J usage is TRBJ1-2; D gene ambiguous. Germline loops: CDR1 MDHEN, CDR2 SYDVKM. The CDR3 runs to 14 residues. V was trimmed by 5 bases and J by 4 bases, leaving 14 bases between them. CDR3 sequence: CASSIPTGPYGYTF. CDR3 DNA: TGTGCCAGCAGTATACCCACGGGTCCCTATGGCTACACCTTC.